What follows is one T cell receptor (beta chain) and its context. In the original analysis: Reference gene primers were amplified, and this amplification served to estimate nucleated cell counts. The method was immunoSEQ multiplex PCR; TCRdb's version includes in-frame clones alone and lacks a portion of them. D and trimming were read from the DNA, whereas the V and J calls and clone size are those reported in that table. There are some 300,000 clones in the sample; 70% to 90% occur only once, and over 5% lies in the top ten. The sample originates from a study of blood T cell repertoires in COVID-19. Study-level information: Whether acute or convalescent, the COVID-19 samples came from the United States, Italy and Spain. From T cells, B-cell-depleted T cells, or PBMCs came the material, which was cDNA or gDNA.

This sequence was found in a woman aged 45-65 years with COVID-19, enrolled during active disease. Sequencing input: peripheral blood.

The CDR3 bases are TGCGCCAGCAGCCCCTTGGCCGAAATGACTAACTATGGCTACACCTTC. Translation gives CASSPLAEMTNYGYTF. The chain joins TRBV5-1 to TRBJ1-2; unclear D gene. The CDR3 length is 16 residues. V lost 4 bases and J 0 bases, leaving 16 bases between the germline ends. Germline V CDR1 and CDR2: SGHRS, YFSETQ.